These 14 T cell receptor beta chains were sequenced from one sample in a study of blood T cell repertoires in COVID-19. Clones were read by immunoSEQ multiplex PCR, and TCRdb kept only the in-frame ones, dropping some. The table has hundreds of thousands of clones, about 79% seen once. The sample comprised peripheral blood. These receptors originate from a man older than 75 with acute or convalescent COVID-19.

The chain is built from TRBV24-1 and TRBJ2-7; 8 bases are a match to TRBD1. The trim removed 4 bases at V and 6 bases at J, leaving 10 bases unmatched. Germline V gene sequence: CDR1 KGHDR, CDR2 SFDVKD. The CDR3 is made up of 15 amino acids. CDR3: CATSDRGQGSGEQYF. The CDR3 bases are TGTGCCACCAGTGACCGTGGACAGGGCTCCGGCGAGCAGTACTTC.

This chain joins TRBV2 and TRBJ2-3; a weak D match, TRBD2 (6 bases). The CDR3 has 14 amino acids. Germline-derived CDR1 and CDR2 are SNHLY and FYNNEI. V was trimmed by 7 bases and J by 6 bases, leaving 17 bases between them. As DNA, the CDR3 is TGTGCCAGCATGACGACCGCCCGGGGGGATACGCAGTATTTT. This sequence encodes CASMTTARGDTQYF.

This rearrangement joins TRBV7-2 to TRBJ2-2, with TRBD1 identical over 7 bases. The CDR3 covers 15 residues. Germline-derived CDR1 and CDR2 are SGHTA and FQGNSA. Trimming at V came to 6 bases and at J to 6 bases, leaving 10 bases not matched to a gene. CDR3 amino acids: CASSTNRGWAGELFF. The CDR3 DNA reads as TGTGCCAGCAGTACCAACAGGGGATGGGCCGGGGAGCTGTTTTTT.

V usage is TRBV10-2 and J usage is TRBJ1-4; 9 positions agree with TRBD1. After removal of 6 bases from V and 4 bases from J, the junction contained 3 bases not matched to a gene. Germline assignment: CDR1 WSHSY and CDR2 SAAADI. CDR3 length: 14 residues. The CDR3, as DNA: TGCGCCAGCAGCAACAGGGGGCTTAATGAAAAACTGTTTTTT. Protein: CASSNRGLNEKLFF.

The chain links TRBV5-6 to TRBJ1-2, with D tentatively TRBD1 (5 bases). CDR1 SGHDT and CDR2 YYEEEE come from the germline V gene. Between the trimmed V and J ends, which lost 6 bases and 4 bases, there was a span of 13 bases. The CDR3 extends over 13 amino acids. The CDR3 region has the DNA TGTGCCAGCATCCAGGGTCGAGGCTATGGCTACACCTTC. This gives the protein CASIQGRGYGYTF.

The chain is built from TRBV6-5 and TRBJ2-2; TRBD1 matches at 7 bases. CDR3 length: 14 amino acids. J was trimmed by 7 bases and V by 6 bases; bases with no gene match: 8. The germline gives CDR1 MNHEY, CDR2 SVGAGI. DNA for the CDR3: TGTGCCAGCAGCCGTCGACAGGGCGGCGGGGAGCTGTTTTTT. Its translation: CASSRRQGGGELFF.

In regard to this clone: The same CDR3 is also encoded by other DNA sequences in this sample. The chain couples TRBV19 to TRBJ2-5, with 8 bases aligning to TRBD1. The CDR3 totals 14 residues. Germline V CDR1 and CDR2: LNHDA, SQIVND (reference sequence). Germline trimming cut 9 bases from V and 5 bases from J; bases unmatched to any gene: 11. The CDR3 region is CASRDRGRRETQYF. In DNA form, the CDR3 reads TGTGCCAGCAGAGACAGGGGTCGAAGGGAGACCCAGTACTTC.

The rearrangement joins TRBV10-3 to TRBJ1-2, with 9 positions matching TRBD1. V trimming: 8 bases; J trimming: 6 bases; junction bases outside the gene matches: 7. The V gene's germline CDR1 is ENHRY and CDR2 SYGVKD. This CDR3 has 13 residues. CDR3 loop: CAIDRTGADGYTF. The CDR3 bases are TGTGCCATCGACCGGACAGGGGCGGATGGCTACACCTTC.

This clone has a single count. The genes are TRBV28 and TRBJ1-5; D gene unclear. CDR3 length: 16 residues. Germline V gives CDR1 MDHEN, CDR2 SYDVKM. V gave up 5 bases and J gave up 4 bases, with 18 bases separating them. CDR3 sequence reads: CASSPRRLLINQPQHF. As DNA, the CDR3 is TGTGCCAGCAGTCCAAGGAGACTCCTAATAAATCAGCCCCAGCATTTT.

The V gene is TRBV5-1, the J gene TRBJ1-2, with D possibly being TRBD1 (6 bases). The CDR3 spans 15 residues. Per the germline V gene, CDR1 is SGHRS and CDR2 is YFSETQ. V was pared by 0 bases and J by 1 base, with 10 bases between. CDR3 sequence reads: CASSLEGDNNYGYTF. DNA of the CDR3: TGCGCCAGCAGCTTGGAGGGGGATAATAACTATGGCTACACCTTC.

V usage is TRBV21-1 and J usage is TRBJ2-1; TRBD2, the table's D call, lacks a check against the DNA. TRBV21-1 is deemed a pseudogene. CDR3 size: 19 residues. DNA of the CDR3: TGTGCCAGCAGCCATCTGGCGGAGGGACTCGCTCTTTCGGTGGATGAGCAGTTCTTC. It yields the protein CASSHLAEGLALSVDEQFF.

This chain uses TRBV21-1 with TRBJ2-7; TRBD1, the D gene given by the table, was not confirmed from the DNA. TRBV21-1 is deemed a pseudogene. This CDR3 spans 14 amino acids. The CDR3 DNA reads as TGTGCCAGCAGGGGCCGGGACAGGGGCTACGAGCAGTACTTC. Amino acids: CASRGRDRGYEQYF.

This chain links TRBV5-1 with TRBJ1-2; the match to TRBD1 covers 10 bases. CDR3 length: 17 amino acids. The V and J ends lost 0 bases and 5 bases, in that order; junction bases with no gene match: 10. Germline V gene sequence: CDR1 SGHRS, CDR2 YFSETQ. The CDR3 loop is CASSLAPGTGASYGYTF. CDR3 bases: TGCGCCAGCAGCTTGGCTCCCGGGACAGGGGCTTCGTATGGCTACACCTTC.

The V call is TRBV28, the J call TRBJ2-2, with a weak D call TRBD1 (6 bases). The CDR3 runs to 15 residues. The ends were cut back, 4 bases at V and 2 bases at J, with 11 bases in the middle. Germline V CDR1 and CDR2: MDHEN, SYDVKM. CDR3 residues: CASSSQDRNTGELFF. CDR3 sequence (DNA): TGTGCCAGCAGTTCCCAGGACAGAAACACCGGGGAGCTGTTTTTT.